Sequencing of this T cell receptor (beta chain) was carried out in a study of technical replicates of blood from a few donors. The germline V gene encodes CDR1 SGHVS and CDR2 FNYEAQ. Trimming cost V 1 base and J 2 bases, with 5 bases left between them. This CDR3 has 13 residues. Sequencing used immunoSEQ multiplex PCR; TCRdb keeps in-frame clones, though not all of them. The repertoire holds over 50,000 clones, with about 88% as singletons. Sequencing used PBMCs. The source of this sequence is a human donor in good health. Some clones in this sample may be carry-over from other donors' samples. V gene TRBV7-6 combines with J gene TRBJ1-2; D gene ambiguous. Here the CDR3 reads CASSLVKNYGYTF. The CDR3 DNA is TGTGCCAGCAGCTTAGTTAAAAACTATGGCTACACCTTC.